This TCR beta chain originates from a study of T cells in localized non-small cell lung cancer. Study-wide results and caveats: The highest T cell clonality was in uninvolved adjacent lung, above tumor.

From germline, CDR1 is LNHDA and CDR2 SQIVND (reference sequence). V was clipped by 4 bases and J by 2 bases, with 17 bases between them. The CDR3 spans 16 residues. This clone was seen once. Its cognate antigen is unknown. Some clones are missing from TCRdb's copy, which holds only in-frame ones; the method was immunoSEQ multiplex PCR. The table shows 75,000 to 80,000 clones, with approximately 80% occurring only once. The clonotype was recovered from a female donor over 55 with stage I lung adenocarcinoma. The specimen was peripheral blood, collected before any cancer treatment. This chain joins TRBV19 and TRBJ2-5; tentatively, D is TRBD1 (6 bases). CDR3 DNA: TGTGCCAGTAGTACTCGACAGGCTGCAGAGCAAGAGACCCAGTACTTC. It encodes CASSTRQAAEQETQYF.